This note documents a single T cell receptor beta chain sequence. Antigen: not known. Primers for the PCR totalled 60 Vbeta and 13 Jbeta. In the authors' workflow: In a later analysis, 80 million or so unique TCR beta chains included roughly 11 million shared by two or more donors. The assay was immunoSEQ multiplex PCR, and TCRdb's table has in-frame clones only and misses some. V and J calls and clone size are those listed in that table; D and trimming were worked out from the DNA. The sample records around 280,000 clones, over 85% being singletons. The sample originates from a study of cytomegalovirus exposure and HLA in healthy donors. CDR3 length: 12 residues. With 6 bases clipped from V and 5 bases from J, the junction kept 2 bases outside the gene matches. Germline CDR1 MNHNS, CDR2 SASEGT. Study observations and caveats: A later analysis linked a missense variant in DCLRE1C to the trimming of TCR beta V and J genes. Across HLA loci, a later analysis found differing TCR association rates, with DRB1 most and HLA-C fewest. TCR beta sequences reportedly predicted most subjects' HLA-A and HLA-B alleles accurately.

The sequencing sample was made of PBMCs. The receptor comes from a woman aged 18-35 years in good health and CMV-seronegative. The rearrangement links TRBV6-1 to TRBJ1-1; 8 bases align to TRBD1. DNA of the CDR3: TGTGCCAGCAGCGGGGACAGGACTGAAGCTTTCTTT. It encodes CASSGDRTEAFF.